This is a list of T cell receptor beta chains from one sample in a study of blood T cell repertoires in COVID-19. Profiled with immunoSEQ multiplex PCR; TCRdb holds only in-frame clones, not every one. The sample yields fewer than 350,000 clones, approximately 92% seen once. Sequenced: peripheral blood. Receptor source: a woman in her 30s with COVID-19, enrolled during active disease. The CDR3 runs from the conserved cysteine through the conserved F or W. The D gene is left open where the match is weak. Clone size appears in some rows only: once, few, many, or a class for an expanded clone.

j_call v_call d_call clone_size cdr3_aa cdr3_nt
TRBJ2-2 TRBV28 TRBD2 - CASSFSGIDTGELFF TGTGCCAGCAGCTTTAGCGGGATTGACACCGGGGAGCTGTTTTTT
TRBJ1-6 TRBV30 - - CAWSGIGDSPLHF TGTGCCTGGTCGGGGATTGGGGATTCACCCCTCCACTTT
TRBJ2-2 TRBV5-6 TRBD1 - CASSADRIVGELFF TGTGCCAGCAGCGCGGACAGGATAGTCGGGGAGCTGTTTTTT
TRBJ1-5 TRBV6-5 - - CASRRQRNQPQHF TGTGCCAGCAGGAGACAGCGCAATCAGCCCCAGCATTTT
TRBJ2-7 TRBV28 - - CASSSNRVYEQYF TGTGCCAGCAGTTCTAACAGGGTGTACGAGCAGTACTTC
TRBJ1-3 TRBV5-1 - - CASSLRDTGTSGNTIYF TGCGCCAGCAGCCTCCGGGACACGGGGACGTCTGGAAACACCATATATTTT
TRBJ2-5 TRBV28 TRBD1 - CASSLEDRGDETQYF TGTGCCAGCAGTTTAGAGGACAGGGGGGACGAGACCCAGTACTTC
TRBJ2-7 TRBV28 - - CASSKTDYSYEQYF TGTGCCAGCAGTAAAACGGACTATTCCTACGAGCAGTACTTC
TRBJ2-7 TRBV6-6 TRBD1 - CASSYLGDRGLYEQYF TGTGCCAGCAGTTACTTGGGGGACAGGGGACTCTACGAGCAGTACTTC
TRBJ1-5 TRBV2 TRBD1 - CASSEIGQGPNQPQHF TGTGCCAGCAGTGAGATAGGACAGGGCCCCAATCAGCCCCAGCATTTT
TRBJ1-2 TRBV27 - - CASSLRQGYGYTF TGTGCCAGCAGTTTACGGCAGGGCTATGGCTACACCTTC
TRBJ2-1 TRBV5-1 - - CASSKGAQVGEQFF TGCGCCAGCAGCAAAGGGGCCCAGGTCGGTGAGCAGTTCTTC
TRBJ1-6 TRBV30 - once CAWSGEGGSPLHF TGTGCCTGGAGTGGAGAGGGAGGATCACCCCTCCACTTT
TRBJ2-4 TRBV11-2 TRBD1 - CASSSRTGGGLTKNIQYF TGTGCCAGCAGCTCGAGGACAGGGGGGGGATTAACCAAAAACATTCAGTACTTC
TRBJ1-1 TRBV15 - - CATSRDPGSTEAFF TGTGCCACCAGCAGAGATCCGGGGTCAACTGAAGCTTTCTTT
TRBJ1-1 TRBV5-8 TRBD1 - CASSLGTGVTEAFF TGTGCCAGCAGCCTAGGGACAGGGGTTACTGAAGCTTTCTTT
TRBJ2-5 TRBV11-3 - - CASSLGGEAKTQYF TGTGCCAGCAGCTTAGGCGGGGAGGCAAAGACCCAGTACTTC
TRBJ1-2 TRBV5-1 TRBD1 few CASSYAGTGTNYGYTF TGCGCCAGCAGCTACGCCGGGACAGGGACTAACTATGGCTACACCTTC
TRBJ2-7 TRBV9 - - CASSAEDRKSYEQYF TGTGCCAGCAGCGCGGAGGACAGAAAATCCTACGAGCAGTACTTC
TRBJ2-2 TRBV7-2 TRBD1 - CASSKQGVIGELFF TGTGCCAGCAGCAAACAGGGGGTTATCGGGGAGCTGTTTTTT
TRBJ2-3 TRBV6-5 TRBD2 - CASRSAGGRSDTQYF TGTGCCAGCCGATCAGCGGGAGGGAGATCAGATACGCAGTATTTT
TRBJ1-4 TRBV19 TRBD1 - CATRRDRVDEKLFF TGTGCCACCCGCCGGGACAGGGTTGATGAAAAACTGTTTTTT
TRBJ1-6 TRBV7-2 TRBD1 once CASSLRQGNSPLHF TGTGCCAGCAGCTTGCGACAGGGTAATTCACCCCTCCACTTT
TRBJ2-5 TRBV4-1 - - CASGGGPSETQYF TGCGCTTCCGGTGGCGGTCCTTCGGAGACCCAGTACTTC
TRBJ2-3 TRBV5-1 - - CASRTSGSDTQYF TGCGCCAGCAGAACCTCAGGGTCAGATACGCAGTATTTT
TRBJ1-4 TRBV28 - once CASNRGGEKLFF TGTGCCAGCAATCGGGGGGGAGAAAAACTGTTTTTT
TRBJ2-7 TRBV6-4 TRBD2 - CASSVVVGGEQYF TGTGCCAGCAGTGTGGTGGTGGGGGGGGAGCAGTACTTC
TRBJ2-3 TRBV29-1 - once CSVGYGPGTDTQYF TGCAGCGTTGGTTACGGTCCAGGAACAGATACGCAGTATTTT
TRBJ1-1 TRBV7-9 - - CASSLSVGTEAFF TGTGCCAGCAGCCTCTCGGTCGGCACTGAAGCTTTCTTT
TRBJ1-2 TRBV28 - - CASSPYTGTYGYTF TGTGCCAGCAGTCCATATACAGGGACCTATGGCTACACCTTC
TRBJ2-1 TRBV7-8 TRBD2 - CASSLNSGWGNEQFF TGTGCCAGCAGCCTAAATAGCGGGTGGGGCAATGAGCAGTTCTTC